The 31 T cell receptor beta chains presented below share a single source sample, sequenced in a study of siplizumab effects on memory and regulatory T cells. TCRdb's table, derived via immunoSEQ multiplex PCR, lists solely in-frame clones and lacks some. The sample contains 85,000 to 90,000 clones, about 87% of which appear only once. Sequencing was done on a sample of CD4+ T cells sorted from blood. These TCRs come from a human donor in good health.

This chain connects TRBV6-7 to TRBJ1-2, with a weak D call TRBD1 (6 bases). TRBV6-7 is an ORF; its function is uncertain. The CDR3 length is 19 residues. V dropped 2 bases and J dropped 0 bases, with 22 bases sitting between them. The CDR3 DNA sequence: TGTGCCAGCAGTTACCACCTCCGGGACACACTTAGTCCTAACTATGGCTACACCTTC. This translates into CASSYHLRDTLSPNYGYTF.

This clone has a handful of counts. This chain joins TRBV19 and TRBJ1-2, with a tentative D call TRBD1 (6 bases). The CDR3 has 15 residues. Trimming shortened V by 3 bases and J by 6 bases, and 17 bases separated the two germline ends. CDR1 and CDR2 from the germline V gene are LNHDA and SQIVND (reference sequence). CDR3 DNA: TGTGCCAGTAGTATGAACTGGAACAGGGTGAATGGCTACACCTTC. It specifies CASSMNWNRVNGYTF.

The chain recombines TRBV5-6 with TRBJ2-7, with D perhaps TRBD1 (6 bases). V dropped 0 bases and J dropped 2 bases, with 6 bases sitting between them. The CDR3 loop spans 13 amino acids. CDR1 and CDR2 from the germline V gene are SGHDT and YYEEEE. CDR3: CASSLDRAYEQYF. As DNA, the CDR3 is TGTGCCAGCAGCTTGGACAGGGCCTACGAGCAGTACTTC. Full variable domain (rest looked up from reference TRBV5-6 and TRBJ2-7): DAGVTQSPTHLIKTRGQQVTLRCSPKSGHDTVSWYQQALGQGPQFIFQYYEEEERQRGNFPDRFSGHQFPNYSSELNVNALLLGDSALYLCASSLDRAYEQYFGPGTRLTVT.

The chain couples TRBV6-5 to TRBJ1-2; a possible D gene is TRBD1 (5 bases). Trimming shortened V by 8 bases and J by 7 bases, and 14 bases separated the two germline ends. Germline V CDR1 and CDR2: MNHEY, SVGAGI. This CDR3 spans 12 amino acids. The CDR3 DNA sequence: TGTGCCAGCTGGGACCCCCCGGGTGGCTACACCTTC. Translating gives CASWDPPGGYTF.

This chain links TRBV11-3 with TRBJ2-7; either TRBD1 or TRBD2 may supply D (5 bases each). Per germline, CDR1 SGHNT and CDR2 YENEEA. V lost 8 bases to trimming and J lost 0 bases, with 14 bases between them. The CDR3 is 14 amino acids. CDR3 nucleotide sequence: TGTGCCAGCCGGGGACGTTTAAGCTCCTACGAGCAGTACTTC. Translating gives CASRGRLSSYEQYF.

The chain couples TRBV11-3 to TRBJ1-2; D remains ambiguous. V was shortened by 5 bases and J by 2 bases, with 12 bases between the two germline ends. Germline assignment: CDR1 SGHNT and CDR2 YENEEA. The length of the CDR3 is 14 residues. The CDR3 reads CASSHGHRNYGYTF. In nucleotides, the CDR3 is TGTGCCAGCAGCCACGGGCATCGGAACTATGGCTACACCTTC.

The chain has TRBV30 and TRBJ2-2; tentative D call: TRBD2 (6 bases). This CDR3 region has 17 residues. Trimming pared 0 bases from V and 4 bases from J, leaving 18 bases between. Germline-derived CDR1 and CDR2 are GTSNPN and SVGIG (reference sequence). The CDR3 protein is CAWSVPSGRETTGELFF. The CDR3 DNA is TGTGCCTGGAGTGTACCTTCGGGGCGGGAAACCACCGGGGAGCTGTTTTTT.

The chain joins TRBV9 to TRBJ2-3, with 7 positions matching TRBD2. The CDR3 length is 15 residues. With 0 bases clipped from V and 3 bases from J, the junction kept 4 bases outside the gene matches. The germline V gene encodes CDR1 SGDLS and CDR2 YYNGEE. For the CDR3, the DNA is TGTGCCAGCAGCGTAGAGGGCGGGAGAACAGATACGCAGTATTTT. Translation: CASSVEGGRTDTQYF.

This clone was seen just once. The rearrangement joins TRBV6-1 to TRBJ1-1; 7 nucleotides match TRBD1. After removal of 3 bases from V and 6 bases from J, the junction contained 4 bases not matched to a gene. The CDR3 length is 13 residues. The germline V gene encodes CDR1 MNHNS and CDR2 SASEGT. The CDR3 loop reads CASSETDRAEAFF. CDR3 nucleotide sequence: TGTGCCAGCAGTGAGACCGACAGGGCTGAAGCTTTCTTT.

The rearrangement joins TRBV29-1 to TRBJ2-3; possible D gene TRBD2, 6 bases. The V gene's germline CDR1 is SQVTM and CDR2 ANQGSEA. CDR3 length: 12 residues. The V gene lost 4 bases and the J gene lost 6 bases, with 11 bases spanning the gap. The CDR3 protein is CSVARRGDTQYF. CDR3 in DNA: TGCAGCGTTGCCCGGCGGGGTGATACGCAGTATTTT.

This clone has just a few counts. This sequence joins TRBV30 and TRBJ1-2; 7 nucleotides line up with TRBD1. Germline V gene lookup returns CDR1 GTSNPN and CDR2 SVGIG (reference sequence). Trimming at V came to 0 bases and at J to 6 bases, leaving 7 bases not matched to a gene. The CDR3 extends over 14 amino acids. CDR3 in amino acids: CAWSVGQGVNGYTF. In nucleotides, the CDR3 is TGTGCCTGGAGTGTAGGGCAGGGGGTGAATGGCTACACCTTC. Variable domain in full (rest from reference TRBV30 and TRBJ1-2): SQTIHQWPATLVQPVGSPLSLECTVEGTSNPNLYWYRQAAGRGLQLLFYSVGIGQISSEVPQNLSASRPQDRQFILSSKKLLLSDSGFYLCAWSVGQGVNGYTFGSGTRLTVV.

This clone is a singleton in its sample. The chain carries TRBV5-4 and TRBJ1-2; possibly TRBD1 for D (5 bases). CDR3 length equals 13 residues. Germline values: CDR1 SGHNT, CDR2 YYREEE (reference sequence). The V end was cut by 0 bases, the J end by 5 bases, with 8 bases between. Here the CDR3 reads CASSLGGRYGYTF. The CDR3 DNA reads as TGTGCCAGCAGCTTGGGGGGGAGGTATGGCTACACCTTC.

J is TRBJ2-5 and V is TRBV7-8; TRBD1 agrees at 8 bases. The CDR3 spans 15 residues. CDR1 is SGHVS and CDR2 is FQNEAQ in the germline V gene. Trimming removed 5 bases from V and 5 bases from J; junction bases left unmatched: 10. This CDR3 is CASSRTGTESETQYF. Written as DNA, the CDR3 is TGTGCCAGCAGCCGGACAGGGACGGAATCGGAGACCCAGTACTTC. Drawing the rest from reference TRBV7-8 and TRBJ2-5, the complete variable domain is GAGVSQSPRYKVAKRGQDVALRCDPISGHVSLFWYQQALGQGPEFLTYFQNEAQLDKSGLPSDRFFAERPEGSVSTLKIQRTQQEDSAVYLCASSRTGTESETQYFGPGTRLLVL.

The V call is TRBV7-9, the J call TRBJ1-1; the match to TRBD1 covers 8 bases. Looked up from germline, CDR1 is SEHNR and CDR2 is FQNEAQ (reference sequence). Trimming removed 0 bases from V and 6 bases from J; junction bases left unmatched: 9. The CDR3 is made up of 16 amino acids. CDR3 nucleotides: TGTGCCAGCAGCTTAGCCCGACAGGGGAGGAGGGCTGAAGCTTTCTTT. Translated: CASSLARQGRRAEAFF.

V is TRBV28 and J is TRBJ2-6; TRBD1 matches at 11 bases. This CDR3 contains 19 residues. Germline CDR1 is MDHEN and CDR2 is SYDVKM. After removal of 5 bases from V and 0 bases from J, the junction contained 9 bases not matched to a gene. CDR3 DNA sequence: TGTGCCAGCAGTCCTAGGACAGGGGGCCCTCGCTCTGGGGCCAACGTCCTGACTTTC. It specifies CASSPRTGGPRSGANVLTF.

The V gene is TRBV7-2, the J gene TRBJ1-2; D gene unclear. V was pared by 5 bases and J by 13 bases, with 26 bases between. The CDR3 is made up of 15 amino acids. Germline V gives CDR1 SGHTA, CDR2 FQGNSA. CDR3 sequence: CASSPRGGVQTQLTF. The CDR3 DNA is TGTGCCAGCAGCCCTAGAGGTGGGGTCCAAACTCAGCTCACCTTC.

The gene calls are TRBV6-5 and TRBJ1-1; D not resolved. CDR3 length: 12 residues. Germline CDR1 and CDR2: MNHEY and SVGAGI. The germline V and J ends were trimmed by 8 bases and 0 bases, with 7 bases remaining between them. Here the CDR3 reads CASQGLNTEAFF. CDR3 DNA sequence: TGTGCCAGCCAAGGGTTGAACACTGAAGCTTTCTTT.

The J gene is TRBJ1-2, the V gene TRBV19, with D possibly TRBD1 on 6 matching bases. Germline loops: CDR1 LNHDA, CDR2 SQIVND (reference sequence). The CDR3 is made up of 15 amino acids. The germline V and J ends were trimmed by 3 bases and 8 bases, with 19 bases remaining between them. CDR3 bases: TGTGCCAGTAGTATTCAATTTGCAGGGGAGTTCGGCTACACCTTC. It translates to CASSIQFAGEFGYTF.

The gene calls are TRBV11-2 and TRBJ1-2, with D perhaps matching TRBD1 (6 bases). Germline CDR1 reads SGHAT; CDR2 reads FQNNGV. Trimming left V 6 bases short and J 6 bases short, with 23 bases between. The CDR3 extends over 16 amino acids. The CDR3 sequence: CASRPTGTQKGHGYTF. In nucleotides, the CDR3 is TGTGCCAGCAGGCCGACCGGGACACAAAAGGGACATGGCTACACCTTC.

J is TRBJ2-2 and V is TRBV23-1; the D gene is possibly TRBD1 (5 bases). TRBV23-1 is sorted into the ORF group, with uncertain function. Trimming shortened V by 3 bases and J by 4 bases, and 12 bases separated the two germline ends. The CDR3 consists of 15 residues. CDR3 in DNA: TGCGCCAGCAGTCATGGGCAGGGAAGCACCGGGGAGCTGTTTTTT. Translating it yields CASSHGQGSTGELFF.

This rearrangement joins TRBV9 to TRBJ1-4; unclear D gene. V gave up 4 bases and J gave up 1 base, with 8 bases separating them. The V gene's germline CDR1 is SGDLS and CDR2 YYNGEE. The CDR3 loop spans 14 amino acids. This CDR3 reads CASSTGRTNEKLFF. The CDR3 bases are TGTGCCAGCAGCACGGGGAGAACTAATGAAAAACTGTTTTTT.

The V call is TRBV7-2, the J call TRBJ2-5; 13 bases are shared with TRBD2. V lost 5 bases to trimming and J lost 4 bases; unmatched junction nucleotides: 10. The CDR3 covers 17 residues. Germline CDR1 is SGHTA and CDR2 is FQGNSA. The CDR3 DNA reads TGTGCCAGCAGCGTCCGGACTAGCGGGAGATGGGTAGAGACCCAGTACTTC. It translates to CASSVRTSGRWVETQYF.

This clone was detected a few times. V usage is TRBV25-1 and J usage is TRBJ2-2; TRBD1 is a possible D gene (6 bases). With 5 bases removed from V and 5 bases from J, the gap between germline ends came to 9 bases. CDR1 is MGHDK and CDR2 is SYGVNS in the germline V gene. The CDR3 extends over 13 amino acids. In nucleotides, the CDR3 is TGTGCCAGCAGTAGAACAGGGACCGGGGAGCTGTTTTTT. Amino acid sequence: CASSRTGTGELFF.

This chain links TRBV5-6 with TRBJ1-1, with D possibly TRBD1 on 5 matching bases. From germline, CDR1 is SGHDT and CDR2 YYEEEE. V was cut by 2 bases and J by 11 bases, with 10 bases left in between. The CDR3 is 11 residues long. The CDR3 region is CASSFQGSAFF. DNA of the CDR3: TGTGCCAGCAGCTTCCAGGGTTCTGCTTTCTTT.

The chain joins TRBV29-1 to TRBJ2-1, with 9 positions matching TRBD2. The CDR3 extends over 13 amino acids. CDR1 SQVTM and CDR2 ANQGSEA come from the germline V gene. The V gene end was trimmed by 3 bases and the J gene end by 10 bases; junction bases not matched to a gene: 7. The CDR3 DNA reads TGCAGCGTTGACTTGGCGGGAGGGCGGGAGCAGTTCTTC. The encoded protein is CSVDLAGGREQFF.

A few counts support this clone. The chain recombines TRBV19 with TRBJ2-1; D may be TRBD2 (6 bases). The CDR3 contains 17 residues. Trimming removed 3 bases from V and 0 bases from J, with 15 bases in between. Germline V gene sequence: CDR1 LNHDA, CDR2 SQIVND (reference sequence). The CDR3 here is CASSMSLAGSSYNEQFF. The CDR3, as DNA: TGTGCCAGTAGTATGTCCCTTGCCGGGAGCTCCTACAATGAGCAGTTCTTC.

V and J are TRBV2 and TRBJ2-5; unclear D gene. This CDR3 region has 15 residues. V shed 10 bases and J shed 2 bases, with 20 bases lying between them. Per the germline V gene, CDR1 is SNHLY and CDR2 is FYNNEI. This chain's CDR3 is CATKNRPLRQETQYF. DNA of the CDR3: TGTGCCACCAAAAATAGGCCATTGCGGCAAGAGACCCAGTACTTC.

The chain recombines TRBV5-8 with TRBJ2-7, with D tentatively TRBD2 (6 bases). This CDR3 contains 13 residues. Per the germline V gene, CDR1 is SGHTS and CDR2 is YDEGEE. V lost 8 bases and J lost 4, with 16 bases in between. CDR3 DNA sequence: TGTGCCAGTCTAGGAGGACTACCTTACGAGCAGTACTTC. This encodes CASLGGLPYEQYF.

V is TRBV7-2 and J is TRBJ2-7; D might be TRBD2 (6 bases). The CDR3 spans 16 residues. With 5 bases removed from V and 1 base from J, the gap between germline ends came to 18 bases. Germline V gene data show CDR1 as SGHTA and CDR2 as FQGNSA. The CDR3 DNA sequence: TGTGCCAGCAGCCCACGTCCTCTAGCGAGGTCCTACGAGCAGTACTTC. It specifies CASSPRPLARSYEQYF.

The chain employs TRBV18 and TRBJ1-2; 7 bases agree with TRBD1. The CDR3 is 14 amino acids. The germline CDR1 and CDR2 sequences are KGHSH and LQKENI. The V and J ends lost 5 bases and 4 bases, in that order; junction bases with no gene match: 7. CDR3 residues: CASSSGQDPYGYTF. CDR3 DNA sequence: TGTGCCAGCTCATCCGGACAGGACCCCTATGGCTACACCTTC.

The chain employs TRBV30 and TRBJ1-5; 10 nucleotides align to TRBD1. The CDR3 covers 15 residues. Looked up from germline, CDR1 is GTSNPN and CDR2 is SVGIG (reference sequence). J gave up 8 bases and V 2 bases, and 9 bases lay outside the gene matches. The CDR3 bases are TGTGCCTGGAGTCCAAAGACAGGGGGCGCGGAGCCCCAGCATTTT. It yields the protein CAWSPKTGGAEPQHF.